Following are 29 T cell receptor beta chains from one sample sequenced in a study of T cell responses to AZD1222 COVID-19 vaccine. This table comes from immunoSEQ multiplex PCR, and its TCRdb copy is limited to in-frame clones, with some not included. The sample includes about 100,000 clones, 90% of them seen just once. The sequencing here drew on peripheral blood, taken on day 0 of AZD1222 vaccination. These receptors came from an adult in good health.

This chain links TRBV14 with TRBJ2-1; 9 bases fit TRBD1. Unmatched junction bases numbered 10, after V lost 5 bases and J lost 5 bases. The CDR3 is 16 amino acids. CDR1 is SGHDN, CDR2 FVKESK, per germline. The CDR3 DNA reads TGTGCCAGCAGCGTACTTAGACAGGGGGTAGACAATGAGCAGTTCTTC. This codes for CASSVLRQGVDNEQFF.

The V gene is TRBV6-5, the J gene TRBJ1-4, with D perhaps matching TRBD1 (6 bases). V was pared by 7 bases and J by 7 bases, with 13 bases between. CDR1 and CDR2 from the germline V gene are MNHEY and SVGAGI. The CDR3 sequence is 13 residues long. CDR3 in DNA: TGTGCCAGCACATCAGGGGTCGGTGAAAAACTGTTTTTT. It specifies CASTSGVGEKLFF.

This clone was detected only a few times. The rearrangement links TRBV24-1 to TRBJ2-1; D possibly corresponds to TRBD1 (6 bases). V lost 7 bases, J lost 7 bases, and 10 bases lay in between. The germline V gene encodes CDR1 KGHDR and CDR2 SFDVKD. The CDR3 totals 12 residues. The CDR3 is CATRGRGNEQFF. DNA of the CDR3: TGTGCCACCAGAGGTAGGGGGAATGAGCAGTTCTTC.

The chain employs TRBV27 and TRBJ2-2; the match to TRBD2 covers 8 bases. In germline, CDR1 is MNHEY, CDR2 SMNVEV (reference sequence). Trimming removed 1 base from V and 4 bases from J; junction bases left unmatched: 5. The CDR3 is 16 amino acids. Written as DNA, the CDR3 is TGTGCCAGCAGTTTATGGCTAGCGGGTTTCACCGGGGAGCTGTTTTTT. Protein sequence: CASSLWLAGFTGELFF.

V gene TRBV2 combines with J gene TRBJ1-2; 8 bases are shared with TRBD1. The CDR3 has 13 residues. J gave up 8 bases and V 7 bases, and 9 bases lay outside the gene matches. Germline loops: CDR1 SNHLY, CDR2 FYNNEI. CDR3 DNA: TGTGCCAGCATTTCAGGGGGCTACGACGGCTACACCTTC. Translation gives CASISGGYDGYTF.

The chain recombines TRBV3-1 (or the pseudogene TRBV3-2) with TRBJ2-3, with D possibly being TRBD1 (6 bases). CDR1 and CDR2 from the germline V gene are LGHDT and YNNKEL (reference sequence). Trimming cost V 6 bases and J 5 bases, with 15 bases left between them. CDR3 length equals 14 residues. The CDR3 region has the DNA TGTGCCAGCAGTCCGCGGACAGTCCGAGATACGCAGTATTTT. This translates into CASSPRTVRDTQYF.

This clone appeared a single time. This sequence joins TRBV6-2 or TRBV6-3 and TRBJ1-1; D is unresolved. The germline gives CDR1 MNHEY, CDR2 SVGEGT. The CDR3 has 15 residues. The V and J ends lost 5 bases and 5 bases respectively, with 18 bases between them. This CDR3 reads CASSVLGPGGTEAFF. The CDR3 DNA is TGTGCCAGCAGTGTATTAGGGCCGGGCGGGACTGAAGCTTTCTTT.

On this clone: The junction and the germline gene differ at one end; a read error may be behind it. This chain joins TRBV3-1 (or the pseudogene TRBV3-2) and TRBJ1-2; the D gene is possibly TRBD1 (6 bases). Germline V gives CDR1 LGHDT, CDR2 YNNKEL (reference sequence). The CDR3 is made up of 12 amino acids. The CDR3 region is CASNQEGGGYTF. CDR3 DNA sequence: TGTGCCAGCAACCAAGAGGGGGGTGGCTACACCTTC.

The V call is TRBV5-1, the J call TRBJ2-3; perhaps TRBD2 as D (6 bases). The ends were cut back, 4 bases at V and 4 bases at J, with 22 bases in the middle. Germline V lookup: CDR1 SGHRS, CDR2 YFSETQ. CDR3 size: 17 residues. The CDR3 DNA reads TGCGCCAGCAGCGGTGGTCTAGCGCGGGGTGGGGCAGATACGCAGTATTTT. The encoded protein is CASSGGLARGGADTQYF.

The chain combines TRBV18 with TRBJ2-2; no firm D call. The germline V and J ends were trimmed by 2 bases and 0 bases, with 13 bases remaining between them. The CDR3 totals 17 residues. Germline CDR1 reads KGHSH; CDR2 reads LQKENI. CDR3 sequence: CASSPNALASNTGELFF. The CDR3 DNA reads as TGTGCCAGCTCACCAAACGCCCTGGCCTCGAACACCGGGGAGCTGTTTTTT.

The V and J genes are TRBV29-1 and TRBJ2-3; D might be TRBD1 (7 bases). The CDR3 is 11 amino acids. The V gene's germline CDR1 is SQVTM and CDR2 ANQGSEA. The CDR3: CSGGGKDTQYF. CDR3 DNA: TGCAGTGGAGGGGGCAAAGATACGCAGTATTTT.

The table lists this clone with a few counts. V usage is TRBV7-9 and J usage is TRBJ2-7, with unresolved D. Per germline, CDR1 SEHNR and CDR2 FQNEAQ (reference sequence). The CDR3 runs 13 residues. Trimming took 4 bases from V and 6 from J, leaving 13 bases between them. DNA of the CDR3: TGTGCCAGCAGCTCGGAAGTCGGGTCCGAGCAGTACTTC. Translation: CASSSEVGSEQYF.

The chain couples TRBV5-4 to TRBJ2-1; D unresolved. Germline V lookup: CDR1 SGHNT, CDR2 YYREEE (reference sequence). The CDR3 contains 13 residues. The germline V and J ends were trimmed by 1 base and 8 bases, with 10 bases remaining between them. CDR3: CASSLPPGDEQFF. In nucleotides, the CDR3 is TGTGCCAGCAGCTTGCCCCCTGGGGATGAGCAGTTCTTC.

The chain is built from TRBV14 and TRBJ2-5; TRBD1 is a possible D gene (5 bases). This CDR3 is 16 amino acids long. Germline CDR1 SGHDN, CDR2 FVKESK. V was shortened by 4 bases and J by 4 bases, with 19 bases between the two germline ends. This CDR3 is CASSPRMGRVAETQYF. CDR3 nucleotide sequence: TGTGCCAGCAGCCCGCGGATGGGCAGGGTTGCAGAGACCCAGTACTTC.

The CDR3 spells CASSPGLNSPLHF. CDR3 DNA sequence: TGTGCCAGTAGTCCGGGACTAAACTCACCCCTCCACTTT. The chain couples TRBV19 to TRBJ1-6, with D maybe TRBD1 (5 bases). The CDR3 spans 13 residues. V gave up 5 bases and J gave up 10 bases, with 12 bases separating them. Germline-derived CDR1 and CDR2 are LNHDA and SQIVND (reference sequence).

This chain connects TRBV6-5 to TRBJ2-7; D possibly matches TRBD1 or TRBD2 (6 bases each). The germline V gene encodes CDR1 MNHEY and CDR2 SVGAGI. Trimming shortened V by 3 bases and J by 0 bases, and 9 bases separated the two germline ends. The CDR3 runs 14 residues. In DNA, the CDR3 is TGTGCCAGCAGTTATAGGGGGGCCTCCTACGAGCAGTACTTC. It yields the protein CASSYRGASYEQYF.

The chain couples TRBV28 to TRBJ1-2, with 7 bases aligning to TRBD1. This CDR3 spans 13 amino acids. V lost 1 base to trimming and J lost 11 bases; unmatched junction nucleotides: 7. Germline V gene data show CDR1 as MDHEN and CDR2 as SYDVKM. The CDR3 DNA is TGTGCCAGCAGTTTATCGGGGACAGATAGGTACACCTTC. Its protein is CASSLSGTDRYTF.

The genes are TRBV28 and TRBJ2-2; 10 bases map to TRBD2. The CDR3 has 16 amino acids. Germline V CDR1 and CDR2: MDHEN, SYDVKM. Trimming cost V 7 bases and J 1 base; bases outside gene matches: 6. The CDR3 DNA reads as TGTGCCAGCAACCCCGGACTAGCGGTGAACACCGGGGAGCTGTTTTTT. Residues: CASNPGLAVNTGELFF.

The chain joins TRBV7-8 to TRBJ1-1; D is undetermined. Germline loops: CDR1 SGHVS, CDR2 FQNEAQ. Trimming removed 0 bases from V and 4 bases from J, with 18 bases in between. The CDR3 extends over 17 amino acids. The CDR3 DNA sequence: TGTGCCAGCAGCTTAGCGGCCACGGCAGGTCAAGGCACTGAAGCTTTCTTT. The encoded protein is CASSLAATAGQGTEAFF.

The table lists this clone with a count of one. V usage is TRBV28 and J usage is TRBJ1-6; D is undetermined. The germline gives CDR1 MDHEN, CDR2 SYDVKM. The CDR3 is made up of 18 amino acids. The V end lost 7 bases, the J end lost 1 base, and 20 bases lay between the germline ends. This CDR3 reads CASNQIMATGSYNSPLHF. CDR3 DNA sequence: TGTGCCAGCAACCAAATAATGGCCACGGGGTCCTATAATTCACCCCTCCACTTT.

V and J are TRBV6-4 and TRBJ1-2; no clear D. Trimming left V 6 bases short and J 1 base short, with 12 bases between. Germline V gene data show CDR1 as MRHNA and CDR2 as SNTAGT. CDR3 size: 14 residues. The CDR3 spells CASRPGPNNYGYTF. CDR3 DNA: TGTGCCAGCAGGCCCGGACCTAATAACTATGGCTACACCTTC.

This clone was counted a single time. The V and J genes are TRBV6-5 and TRBJ2-7; perhaps TRBD2 as D (5 bases). Germline V gives CDR1 MNHEY, CDR2 SVGAGI. The CDR3 is 14 amino acids. Deletions cut 6 bases from V and 2 bases from J, with 14 bases between. DNA for the CDR3: TGTGCCAGCAGAGGACGAGGGTCCCCCTACGAGCAGTACTTC. It yields the protein CASRGRGSPYEQYF.

CDR3 amino acids: CASSYLAGNYYEQYF. Here the CDR3 DNA reads TGTGCCAGCAGTTACTTAGCGGGGAACTACTACGAGCAGTACTTC. The chain combines TRBV6-5 with TRBJ2-7, with TRBD2 matching 8 bases. Germline CDR1 is MNHEY and CDR2 is SVGAGI. V was clipped by 1 base and J by 3 bases; unmatched bases: 5. CDR3 length: 15 amino acids.

The V and J genes are TRBV27 and TRBJ2-1; perhaps TRBD2 as D (5 bases). Germline CDR1 reads MNHEY; CDR2 reads SMNVEV (reference sequence). Trimming shortened V by 6 bases and J by 0 bases, and 12 bases separated the two germline ends. The CDR3 runs to 15 residues. DNA for the CDR3: TGTGCCAGCAGCCTAACTAGAGACTCCTACAATGAGCAGTTCTTC. This sequence encodes CASSLTRDSYNEQFF.

The rearrangement links TRBV6-5 to TRBJ1-1; no definite D call. Germline V gene lookup returns CDR1 MNHEY and CDR2 SVGAGI. The V end was cut by 4 bases, the J end by 0 bases, with 12 bases between. This CDR3 contains 15 residues. The CDR3 bases are TGTGCCAGCAGTTCGTTTCCCTGGGTGAACACTGAAGCTTTCTTT. Amino acid sequence: CASSSFPWVNTEAFF.

This chain connects TRBV19 to TRBJ1-2; D gene ambiguous. CDR1 is LNHDA, CDR2 SQIVND, per germline (reference sequence). The V and J ends lost 3 bases and 9 bases respectively, with 8 bases between them. The CDR3 runs to 11 residues. DNA of the CDR3: TGTGCCAGTAGTATGTCTTCTAGCTACACCTTC. Translated, it gives CASSMSSSYTF.

This sequence joins TRBV10-3 and TRBJ1-1; 7 bases align to TRBD1. Trimming removed 6 bases from V and 5 bases from J; junction bases left unmatched: 3. Germline V gene sequence: CDR1 ENHRY, CDR2 SYGVKD. The CDR3 has 12 residues. The CDR3 DNA sequence: TGTGCCATCAGCCAGGGGGGGACTGAAGCTTTCTTT. As protein: CAISQGGTEAFF.

The chain joins TRBV19 to TRBJ1-5; the D gene is possibly TRBD1 (5 bases). V lost 5 bases and J lost 7, with 18 bases in between. CDR1 and CDR2 from the germline V gene are LNHDA and SQIVND (reference sequence). The CDR3 totals 15 residues. CDR3: CASSAGRMEGQPQHF. The DNA for the CDR3 is TGTGCCAGTAGTGCCGGACGGATGGAGGGGCAGCCCCAGCATTTT.

The chain joins TRBV14 to TRBJ1-4, with D tentatively TRBD1 (5 bases). The V gene lost 4 bases and the J gene lost 5 bases, with 8 bases spanning the gap. The germline CDR1 and CDR2 sequences are SGHDN and FVKESK. The CDR3 has 13 residues. The CDR3 spells CASSPGLNEKLFF. For the CDR3, the DNA is TGTGCCAGCAGCCCGGGACTCAATGAAAAACTGTTTTTT.